The source of this T cell receptor (beta chain) is a study of OX40 agonist ivuxolimab in advanced cancers. Germline loops: CDR1 MNHNS, CDR2 SASEGT. The CDR3 runs 15 residues. V dropped 0 bases and J dropped 4 bases, with 13 bases sitting between them. The method was immunoSEQ multiplex PCR; TCRdb's version includes in-frame clones alone and lacks a portion of them. The sample gives some 50,000 clones, around 86% of which show up once; almost 6.5% is in the top ten. This TCR was recovered from an adult with an advanced solid tumor such as melanoma, head and neck, liver or kidney cancer. The material sequenced was CD4+ or CD8+ T cells sorted from blood, taken in a trial of the OX40 agonist ivuxolimab. The chain combines TRBV6-1 with TRBJ2-7; no reliable D call. The DNA for the CDR3 is TGTGCCAGCAGTGAAGCACGTCGGGCCCATTACGAGCAGTACGTC. Its protein is CASSEARRAHYEQYV.